This T cell receptor (beta chain) was captured by sequencing in a study of blood T cell repertoires in COVID-19. The wider study: Acute and convalescent COVID-19 specimens originated in the United States, Italy and Spain.

Participant ages covered about 18 to 100 years across approximately 25 US areas. Donors were grouped by their self-reported clinical history. There are 12 residues in the CDR3. V was shortened by 5 bases and J by 4 bases, with 7 bases between the two germline ends. Germline CDR1 and CDR2: WSHSY and SAAADI. Sequencing was performed with immunoSEQ multiplex PCR; in TCRdb, only in-frame clones are kept and a portion is missing. The sample yields a few hundred thousand clones, around nine tenths seen once. Input material: PBMCs or T cells enriched from blood (not recorded which). The source of this sequence is a woman in her forties or fifties who had recovered from COVID-19. The rearrangement uses TRBV10-2 and TRBJ2-3, with D possibly matching TRBD1 (5 bases). The CDR3 protein is CASSPGPDTQYF. For the CDR3, the DNA is TGCGCCAGCAGTCCAGGGCCAGATACGCAGTATTTT.